The clone carrying this TCR beta chain was recorded only once. Its antigen is unidentified. This entry belongs to a study of early T cells in non-severe SARS-CoV-2 infection. Background on the study: Investigators sequenced bulk RNA drawn from unsorted whole blood, and chains remained unpaired.

The germline V gene encodes CDR1 SSHAT and CDR2 FNYEAQ (reference sequence). With 1 base removed from V and 3 bases from J, the gap between germline ends came to 16 bases. CDR3 length: 17 amino acids. Researchers attached unique molecular identifiers to individual cDNA molecules. TCRdb used MiXCR to reprocess the 5' RACE reads, holding one entry per CDR3 protein. The sample comprises about 40,000 distinct CDR3 sequences, around a quarter of which are singletons, and 4.5% to 5% rests with the top ten. Study results and caveats: Comparison of clonotypes with VDJdb favored anti-spike CD8 responses while missing private and CD4 specificities.

This TCR came from an adult who was a healthcare worker with PCR-confirmed SARS-CoV-2 infection or an uninfected control (not recorded which). The sequences come from whole blood, collected at baseline. The chain uses TRBV7-7 and TRBJ2-1, with D possibly TRBD1 on 6 matching bases. Written as DNA, the CDR3 is TGTGCCAGCAGCTTAGGGCCGGGCAGGGGCGACTACAATGAGCAGTTCTTC. This codes for CASSLGPGRGDYNEQFF.